The 28 T cell receptor beta chains below all came from one sample that was sequenced in a study of CD8+ T cells in alopecia areata. It was cDNA, reverse transcribed from extracted RNA, that served as the sequencing template. Libraries were prepared by immunoSEQ multiplex PCR; TCRdb keeps only in-frame clonotypes and omits some of them. In the table there are 150,000 to 200,000 clones, 55% of which are singletons. Material: CD4+ T cells sorted from blood. The source of these receptors is a human donor in good health.

This clone was seen a few times. V is TRBV7-6 and J is TRBJ2-7, with D perhaps assigned TRBD1 or TRBD2 (5 bases each). The ends were cut back, 1 base at V and 5 bases at J, with 12 bases in the middle. The germline gives CDR1 SGHVS, CDR2 FNYEAQ. CDR3 length equals 14 residues. Here the CDR3 reads CASSLDEGIHEQYF. CDR3 in DNA: TGTGCCAGCAGCTTAGATGAGGGGATCCACGAGCAGTACTTC.

This clone came up many times. The V and J genes are TRBV19 and TRBJ2-5, with 10 bases identical to TRBD2. V trimming: 6 bases; J trimming: 1 base; junction bases outside the gene matches: 2. Germline CDR1 is LNHDA and CDR2 is SQIVND (reference sequence). This CDR3 spans 14 amino acids. CDR3 amino acids: CASRPSGSQETQYF. The CDR3 nucleotides are TGTGCCAGTAGACCTAGCGGGAGCCAAGAGACCCAGTACTTC.

This chain connects TRBV11-2 to TRBJ2-1; 14 nucleotides align to TRBD2. Germline trimming cut 8 bases from V and 9 bases from J; bases unmatched to any gene: 12. The CDR3 contains 16 residues. Germline CDR1 and CDR2: SGHAT and FQNNGV. Here the CDR3 reads CASVIGGTSGSSEQFF. DNA of the CDR3: TGTGCCAGCGTGATCGGTGGGACTAGCGGGAGTAGTGAGCAGTTCTTC.

V is TRBV5-6 and J is TRBJ2-7; 9 positions agree with TRBD2. The CDR3 contains 18 residues. The trim removed 1 base at V and 0 bases at J, leaving 11 bases unmatched. The germline V gene encodes CDR1 SGHDT and CDR2 YYEEEE. CDR3 protein: CASSLLASGIMNSYEQYF. The CDR3 nucleotides read TGTGCCAGCAGCTTGTTGGCTAGCGGGATTATGAACTCCTACGAGCAGTACTTC.

The chain carries TRBV9 and TRBJ1-4; TRBD1 is a possible D gene (5 bases). Germline V CDR1 and CDR2: SGDLS, YYNGEE. This CDR3 is 16 amino acids long. V was clipped by 4 bases and J by 8 bases, with 21 bases between them. Here the CDR3 reads CASSSRPGHEEEKLFF. CDR3 DNA sequence: TGTGCCAGCAGCTCCCGTCCGGGGCACGAGGAGGAAAAACTGTTTTTT. The entire variable domain, with the rest obtained from reference TRBV9 and TRBJ1-4, is as follows: DSGVTQTPKHLITATGQRVTLRCSPRSGDLSVYWYQQSLDQGLQFLIQYYNGEERAKGNILERFSAQQFPDLHSELNLSSLELGDSALYFCASSSRPGHEEEKLFFGSGTQLSVL.

This clone was counted between two and nine times. V gene TRBV7-9 combines with J gene TRBJ2-5; D is unresolved. The V end lost 4 bases, the J end lost 4 bases, and 10 bases lay between the germline ends. The CDR3 is made up of 13 amino acids. Germline CDR1 reads SEHNR; CDR2 reads FQNEAQ (reference sequence). Here the CDR3 DNA reads TGTGCCAGCAGCTCTAACTTGCTAGAGACCCAGTACTTC. Protein product: CASSSNLLETQYF. Drawing the rest from reference TRBV7-9 and TRBJ2-5, the complete variable domain is DTGVSQNPRHKITKRGQNVTFRCDPISEHNRLYWYRQTLGQGPEFLTYFQNEAQLEKSRLLSDRFSAERPKGSFSTLEIQRTEQGDSAMYLCASSSNLLETQYFGPGTRLLVL.

This clone has only a few counts. The chain has TRBV29-1 and TRBJ2-7, with 9 bases lining up with TRBD1. This CDR3 is 13 amino acids long. CDR1 and CDR2 from the germline V gene are SQVTM and ANQGSEA. With 6 bases clipped from V and 2 bases from J, the junction kept 5 bases outside the gene matches. CDR3 protein: CSVRTGVAYEQYF. In DNA form, the CDR3 reads TGCAGCGTAAGGACAGGGGTGGCCTACGAGCAGTACTTC.

Of note for this clone: The sample carries other DNA sequences with the same CDR3. The chain uses TRBV30 and TRBJ2-5; D possibly corresponds to TRBD1 (6 bases). The CDR3 covers 13 residues. Trimming took off 0 bases at V and 5 bases at J, with 10 bases between the two ends. Looked up from germline, CDR1 is GTSNPN and CDR2 is SVGIG (reference sequence). Written as DNA, the CDR3 is TGTGCCTGGAGTGTAACAGGGTGGGAGACCCAGTACTTC. Protein sequence: CAWSVTGWETQYF.

The J gene is TRBJ1-1, the V gene TRBV30, with 7 positions matching TRBD1. CDR1 is GTSNPN and CDR2 is SVGIG in the germline V gene (reference sequence). The trim removed 2 bases at V and 11 bases at J, leaving 8 bases unmatched. The CDR3 covers 12 residues. CDR3: CAWSRDSPGAFF. The CDR3 DNA reads as TGTGCCTGGAGTCGGGACAGCCCGGGGGCTTTCTTT.

The rearrangement uses TRBV14 and TRBJ2-1; D not resolved. The CDR3 is made up of 13 amino acids. Trimming cost V 6 bases and J 11 bases, with 17 bases left between them. Per the germline V gene, CDR1 is SGHDN and CDR2 is FVKESK. The CDR3 here is CASSDGLRTQQFF. DNA of the CDR3: TGTGCCAGCAGTGACGGTTTGAGGACCCAGCAGTTCTTC.

The chain joins TRBV7-8 to TRBJ2-3, with 11 bases aligning to TRBD2. CDR3 length: 16 residues. V gave up 5 bases and J gave up 9 bases; unmatched junction bases: 13. The germline V gene encodes CDR1 SGHVS and CDR2 FQNEAQ. CDR3 loop: CASSPRVSGRAGTQYF. DNA of the CDR3: TGTGCCAGCAGCCCCCGGGTTAGCGGGAGGGCCGGGACGCAGTATTTT.

The V gene is TRBV6-6, the J gene TRBJ2-3; D remains unclear. V lost 10 bases and J 5 bases, leaving 7 bases between the germline ends. CDR1 is MNHNY and CDR2 is SVGAGI in the germline V gene (reference sequence). The CDR3 runs to 10 residues. The CDR3 is CATGRDTQYF. The CDR3 DNA follows: TGTGCCACCGGAAGAGATACGCAGTATTTT.

V and J are TRBV6-1 and TRBJ1-1; D perhaps matches TRBD1 (6 bases). There are 13 residues in the CDR3. Per the germline V gene, CDR1 is MNHNS and CDR2 is SASEGT. V gave up 2 bases and J gave up 13 bases, with 17 bases separating them. The CDR3 sequence: CASSEPRQAKGFF. The DNA of the CDR3 is TGTGCCAGCAGTGAACCCAGACAGGCCAAAGGTTTCTTT.

The J gene is TRBJ2-1, the V gene TRBV4-1, with 10 bases identical to TRBD2. CDR1 is MGHRA and CDR2 is YSYEKL in the germline V gene. After removal of 5 bases from V and 10 bases from J, the junction contained 14 bases not matched to a gene. The CDR3 has 16 residues. Here the CDR3 DNA reads TGCGCCAGCAGCGCCCCCACGAGCGGGAGGGCCCCCGAGCAGTTCTTC. Its translation is CASSAPTSGRAPEQFF.

The chain combines TRBV30 with TRBJ1-4; unclear D gene. The CDR3 has 13 amino acids. V was cut by 0 bases and J by 5 bases, with 7 bases left in between. Germline V gene data show CDR1 as GTSNPN and CDR2 as SVGIG (reference sequence). The CDR3 is CAWSVDYNEKLFF. CDR3 nucleotides: TGTGCCTGGAGTGTGGACTACAATGAAAAACTGTTTTTT.

This clone was detected a few times. This chain uses TRBV2 with TRBJ1-1; possibly TRBD1 for D (5 bases). Trimming took 2 bases from V and 10 from J, leaving 17 bases between them. The CDR3 is 14 residues long. Germline V lookup: CDR1 SNHLY, CDR2 FYNNEI. The DNA for the CDR3 is TGTGCCAGCAGTGAACGGGGCCTTAGACGCAGAGCTTTCTTT. It yields the protein CASSERGLRRRAFF.

This clone has a handful of counts. CDR3 nucleotides: TGCAGCGTTGTGCACCCCGGGAATGAGCAGTTCTTC. Translated: CSVVHPGNEQFF. This chain links TRBV29-1 with TRBJ2-1; D remains ambiguous. The germline gives CDR1 SQVTM, CDR2 ANQGSEA. CDR3 length equals 12 residues. The germline V and J ends were trimmed by 4 bases and 7 bases, with 11 bases remaining between them.

In its sample, this clone was seen a few times. V and J are TRBV6-5 and TRBJ1-4; D is unresolved. CDR3 length equals 14 residues. The V end lost 5 bases, the J end lost 8 bases, and 15 bases lay between the germline ends. The germline CDR1 and CDR2 sequences are MNHEY and SVGAGI. CDR3 nucleotide sequence: TGTGCCAGCAGTAAGGACCTCCTAGGGGAAAAACTGTTTTTT. Protein: CASSKDLLGEKLFF.

The chain employs TRBV7-8 and TRBJ1-5; D is unresolved. Trimming removed 5 bases from V and 0 bases from J, with 14 bases in between. The CDR3 sequence is 16 residues long. CDR1 SGHVS and CDR2 FQNEAQ come from the germline V gene. CDR3 protein: CASSQEAVYSNQPQHF. The CDR3 region has the DNA TGTGCCAGCAGCCAAGAGGCGGTGTATAGCAATCAGCCCCAGCATTTT. Drawing the rest from reference TRBV7-8 and TRBJ1-5, the complete variable domain is GAGVSQSPRYKVAKRGQDVALRCDPISGHVSLFWYQQALGQGPEFLTYFQNEAQLDKSGLPSDRFFAERPEGSVSTLKIQRTQQEDSAVYLCASSQEAVYSNQPQHFGDGTRLSIL.

In this sample, this clone turned up a few times. The chain uses TRBV2 and TRBJ2-7; weak D call: TRBD2 (5 bases). The V gene's germline CDR1 is SNHLY and CDR2 FYNNEI. The CDR3 length is 13 residues. With 10 bases removed from V and 6 bases from J, the gap between germline ends came to 19 bases. CDR3 in amino acids: CATAGVGTVEQYF. The CDR3 nucleotides are TGTGCCACCGCCGGGGTGGGCACGGTCGAGCAGTACTTC. The full variable domain, completed using reference TRBV2 and TRBJ2-7, is EPEVTQTPSHQVTQMGQEVILRCVPISNHLYFYWYRQILGQKVEFLVSFYNNEISEKSEIFDDQFSVERPDGSNFTLKIRSTKLEDSAMYFCATAGVGTVEQYFGPGTRLTVT.

The rearrangement joins TRBV29-1 to TRBJ1-1, with D unclear. This CDR3 spans 13 amino acids. Looked up from germline, CDR1 is SQVTM and CDR2 is ANQGSEA. V was shortened by 5 bases and J by 1 base, with 11 bases between the two germline ends. CDR3 bases: TGCAGCGTTTCCTCCGGATGGAACACTGAAGCTTTCTTT. Encoded protein: CSVSSGWNTEAFF.

The rearrangement joins TRBV6-1 to TRBJ1-5; D perhaps matches TRBD1 (6 bases). CDR1 is MNHNS, CDR2 SASEGT, per germline. CDR3 size: 12 residues. V lost 7 bases to trimming and J lost 6 bases, with 10 bases between them. This CDR3 reads CASNTGTQPQHF. CDR3 nucleotide sequence: TGTGCCAGCAATACAGGGACTCAGCCCCAGCATTTT.

As concerns this clone: The sample carries other DNA sequences with the same CDR3. The chain recombines TRBV29-1 with TRBJ2-5, with TRBD2 identical over 11 bases. V was clipped by 4 bases and J by 4 bases; unmatched bases: 2. This CDR3 is 13 amino acids long. CDR1 is SQVTM and CDR2 is ANQGSEA in the germline V gene. CDR3 nucleotides: TGCAGCGTTGGCACTAGCGGGGGAGAGACCCAGTACTTC. It yields the protein CSVGTSGGETQYF.

This clone was detected only a few times. The chain carries TRBV27 and TRBJ2-3; a possible D gene is TRBD1 (6 bases). Germline values: CDR1 MNHEY, CDR2 SMNVEV (reference sequence). Deletions cut 4 bases from V and 5 bases from J, with 16 bases between. The CDR3 loop spans 15 amino acids. CDR3 DNA: TGTGCCAGCAGTTCGGCCCAGGGGATTAGAGATACGCAGTATTTT. Translation gives CASSSAQGIRDTQYF.

This clone has more than one count but fewer than ten. The gene calls are TRBV30 and TRBJ1-3, with 7 bases aligning to TRBD1. CDR3 size: 13 residues. The trim removed 5 bases at V and 1 base at J, leaving 2 bases unmatched. Germline-derived CDR1 and CDR2 are GTSNPN and SVGIG (reference sequence). The CDR3 nucleotides are TGTGCCTGGGGACAGGTTTCTGGAAACACCATATATTTT. As protein: CAWGQVSGNTIYF.

This chain connects TRBV5-1 to TRBJ2-7, with 8 bases lining up with TRBD2. Losses at the gene ends were 0 bases for V and 5 bases for J; bases not matched to a gene: 4. This CDR3 has 14 amino acids. Germline CDR1 SGHRS, CDR2 YFSETQ. The CDR3 bases are TGCGCCAGCAGCTTGGGACTAGCGTTGGACGAGCAGTACTTC. Translating gives CASSLGLALDEQYF.

V gene TRBV11-2 combines with J gene TRBJ2-5; a weak D match, TRBD1 (5 bases). V lost 1 base and J 2 bases, leaving 11 bases between the germline ends. The germline gives CDR1 SGHAT, CDR2 FQNNGV. The CDR3 loop spans 15 amino acids. The CDR3 loop reads CASSLVVDSQETQYF. The CDR3 DNA reads TGTGCCAGCAGCTTAGTGGTCGACAGTCAAGAGACCCAGTACTTC.

V and J are TRBV7-2 and TRBJ2-6, with D uncertain. The CDR3 consists of 16 residues. V lost 5 bases and J lost 2, with 13 bases in between. Germline CDR1 reads SGHTA; CDR2 reads FQGNSA. DNA for the CDR3: TGTGCCAGCAGCGCCCGGCCCGGAGCTGGGGCCAACGTCCTGACTTTC. Protein sequence: CASSARPGAGANVLTF.